This TCR beta chain was sequenced during a study of a mutant IDH1 vaccine in newly diagnosed glioma. Study information: Patients came in for eight vaccinations, in weeks 1, 3, 5, 7, 11, 15, 19 and 23. Vaccine administration was initiated 4-6 weeks following radiotherapy alone, or with temozolomide cycles. Those enrolled had earlier been treated with radiotherapy, temozolomide, or both, mostly both.

Concerning this clone itself: Antigen: not known.

Time point described: week 11, during vaccination. Topical imiquimod accompanied each vaccine dose, which consisted of 300 ug of mutant IDH1 20-mer peptide. The assay was immunoSEQ multiplex PCR, and TCRdb's table has in-frame clones only and misses some. Of approximately 21,000 clones listed, around nine tenths are singletons. Trimming removed 5 bases from V and 4 bases from J, with 11 bases in between. In germline, CDR1 is SGHVS, CDR2 FQNEAQ. The CDR3 is 13 residues long. The chain recombines TRBV7-8 with TRBJ2-5; D not resolved. This specimen consisted of PBMCs, obtained from a glioma patient whose treatment included an IDH1 peptide vaccine. The clonotype originates from a middle-aged woman with glioma. The CDR3 loop reads CASSDQLGETQYF. For the CDR3, the DNA is TGTGCCAGCAGCGACCAGCTGGGAGAGACCCAGTACTTC.